The 9 T cell receptor beta chains in this list originate from one sample, sequenced in a study of OX40 agonist ivuxolimab in advanced cancers. Data came from immunoSEQ multiplex PCR; TCRdb stores just in-frame clones and leaves some out. The repertoire includes 13,000 to 15,000 clones, more than 65% of them detected once, and about 30% sits in the top ten. Sequencing was performed on CD4+ or CD8+ T cells sorted from blood, taken in a trial of the OX40 agonist ivuxolimab. The origin of the receptors is an adult with an advanced solid tumor such as melanoma, head and neck, liver or kidney cancer.

DNA for the CDR3: TGCGCCAGCAGCCCTGCAGGGGCTAACTATGGCTACACCTTC. Translated, it gives CASSPAGANYGYTF. The V gene is TRBV4-1, the J gene TRBJ1-2, with D perhaps matching TRBD1 (6 bases). The V and J ends lost 4 bases and 0 bases respectively, with 9 bases between them. The germline gives CDR1 MGHRA, CDR2 YSYEKL. The CDR3 length is 14 residues.

This rearrangement joins TRBV21-1 to TRBJ1-5. TRBV21-1 is termed a pseudogene. The CDR3 is 17 amino acids. The CDR3, as DNA: TGTGCCAGCAGCAAAGAGGGACGGACCCGGCGGGATCAGCCCCAGCATTTT. Amino acids: CASSKEGRTRRDQPQHF.

The V call is TRBV5-6, the J call TRBJ2-4; D is unresolved. V was pared by 1 base and J by 0 bases, with 2 bases between. Germline CDR1 SGHDT, CDR2 YYEEEE. There are 13 residues in the CDR3. CDR3 in DNA: TGTGCCAGCAGCTTGATAGCCAAAAACATTCAGTACTTC. Translated, it gives CASSLIAKNIQYF.

In the case of this clone: The same CDR3 also results from other DNA sequences found in this sample. The chain employs TRBV5-1 and TRBJ2-7; 8 positions match TRBD2. Trimming removed 0 bases from V and 2 bases from J; junction bases left unmatched: 1. Germline lookup yields CDR1 SGHRS and CDR2 YFSETQ. This CDR3 has 14 residues. CDR3 nucleotide sequence: TGCGCCAGCAGCTTGGCGGGAGGGCCCTACGAGCAGTACTTC. Translated: CASSLAGGPYEQYF.

The chain carries TRBV7-9 and TRBJ2-5; TRBD1 agrees at 7 bases. This CDR3 comprises 15 residues. CDR1 SEHNR and CDR2 FQNEAQ come from the germline V gene (reference sequence). V was pared by 5 bases and J by 2 bases, with 8 bases of the junction left unmatched. The CDR3 loop is CASSQTPGQQETQYF. CDR3 coding DNA: TGTGCCAGCAGCCAGACTCCGGGACAGCAAGAGACCCAGTACTTC.

This clone has just a few counts. This chain connects TRBV5-5 to TRBJ1-2, with D possibly matching TRBD1 (5 bases). V gave up 4 bases and J gave up 10 bases, with 11 bases separating them. Germline-derived CDR1 and CDR2 are SGHKS and YYEKEE (reference sequence). The CDR3 length is 11 residues. The CDR3 DNA reads as TGTGCCAGCAGCGGCATCAGGGACTACACCTTC. Protein product: CASSGIRDYTF.

The chain uses TRBV30 and TRBJ2-2; D is unresolved. The CDR3 runs 14 residues. The germline gives CDR1 GTSNPN, CDR2 SVGIG (reference sequence). V lost 1 base and J 3 bases, leaving 9 bases between the germline ends. CDR3 DNA sequence: TGTGCCTGGAGTGAGGGATTACACACCGGGGAGCTGTTTTTT. It is translated as CAWSEGLHTGELFF.

The genes are TRBV7-9 and TRBJ2-1; D is unclear. V shed 4 bases and J shed 9 bases, with 13 bases lying between them. The CDR3 is made up of 13 amino acids. Germline CDR1 SEHNR, CDR2 FQNEAQ (reference sequence). CDR3 coding DNA: TGTGCCAGCAGCTCGAGTAACTTTCCTGAGCAGTTCTTC. This gives the protein CASSSSNFPEQFF.

The chain uses TRBV2 and TRBJ1-6; 11 bases are a match to TRBD1. Germline V gene lookup returns CDR1 SNHLY and CDR2 FYNNEI. The CDR3 has 16 amino acids. V shed 2 bases, J shed 9 bases, and the junction held 6 bases outside the gene matches. CDR3 amino acids: CASSETGTGGGSPLHF. In DNA form, the CDR3 reads TGTGCCAGCAGTGAAACCGGGACAGGGGGTGGTTCACCCCTCCACTTT. Filled out from reference TRBV2 and TRBJ1-6, the complete variable domain reads EPEVTQTPSHQVTQMGQEVILRCVPISNHLYFYWYRQILGQKVEFLVSFYNNEISEKSEIFDDQFSVERPDGSNFTLKIRSTKLEDSAMYFCASSETGTGGGSPLHFGNGTRLTVT.